This T cell receptor beta chain comes out of a study of T cell responses to AZD1222 COVID-19 vaccine. Findings and limits, study-wide: Donors were largely white British and mainly female; clonal diversity was possibly underestimated. Repertoires in all cases were sampled only once the peak T cell response had passed. AZD1222 recipients seropositive at baseline numbered only 5 or 6.

About this clone: Its antigen remains unidentified.

The CDR3 contains 14 residues. Germline assignment: CDR1 ENHRY and CDR2 SYGVKD. V lost 5 bases to trimming and J lost 7 bases; unmatched junction nucleotides: 6. The protocol was immunoSEQ multiplex PCR, while the TCRdb copy is restricted to in-frame clones and leaves out a portion. This table has about 75,000 clones, roughly 91% appearing once. This sample comprised peripheral blood, obtained 28 days after the second AZD1222 dose. The sequence was obtained from an adult who received the AZD1222 COVID-19 vaccine. The chain couples TRBV10-3 to TRBJ2-1; 9 bases line up with TRBD2. CDR3 sequence: CAISQRGAANEQFF. The CDR3 nucleotides are TGTGCCATCAGTCAGCGGGGGGCGGCGAATGAGCAGTTCTTC.